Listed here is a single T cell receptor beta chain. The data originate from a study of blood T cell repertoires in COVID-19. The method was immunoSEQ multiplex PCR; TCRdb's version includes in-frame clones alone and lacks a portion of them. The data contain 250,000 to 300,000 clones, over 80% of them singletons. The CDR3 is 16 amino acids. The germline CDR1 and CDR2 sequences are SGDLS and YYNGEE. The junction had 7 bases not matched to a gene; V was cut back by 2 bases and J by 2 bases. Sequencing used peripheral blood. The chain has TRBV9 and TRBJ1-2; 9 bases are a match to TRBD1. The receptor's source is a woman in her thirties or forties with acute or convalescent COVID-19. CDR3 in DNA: TGTGCCAGCAGCGTCTACGCCGGGACAGGGAACTATGGCTACACCTTC. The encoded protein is CASSVYAGTGNYGYTF.